This TCR beta chain was found in a study of cytomegalovirus exposure and HLA in healthy donors listed by TCRdb under 2017. Looking at the study overall: According to an earlier analysis of 587 of the donors, some 180 million T cells yielded roughly 110 million unique TCR beta sequences and 276 Gb of sequence data. An early release that covered fewer than 800 HLA-typed donors contained approximately 320 gigabases of sequencing data and roughly 84 million unique TCR sequences. Among the roughly 400 genotyped donors, roughly 80% belonged to the genetic ancestry cluster associated with self-reported Caucasian donors. The study aimed to test whether cataloging public T cell receptors could reveal signatures of past pathogen exposure. Using immunosequencing, the study profiled T cell repertoires from 500 to 800 subjects and related those repertoires to cytomegalovirus serostatus. In addition to the first cohort of approximately 670 subjects, a separate validation cohort of 120 different subjects was used. High-throughput TCR immunosequencing, statistical association of individual TCRs with disease status, and machine learning were combined to predict cytomegalovirus infection status. A later analysis re-examined previously published TCR beta repertoires from 610 or so donors and added high-resolution HLA genotyping to investigate patterns of TCR occurrence. Rather than using new phenotypic data, the later analysis identified candidate immune exposures from TCR beta sequences and from how often those sequences occurred across donors. To decide whether each TCR beta V gene segment behaved as functional or pseudogenic, an earlier analysis of some 580 of the donors relied on high-throughput TCR beta sequencing. Donor age, sex, ethnicity and CMV serostatus were compiled alongside the repertoire data. Genome-wide SNP genotypes for about three fifths of the roughly 670 donors were used in a later genetic analysis, which treated that subset as a discovery cohort. Every discovery cohort repertoire had been produced on one sequencing platform. Class I and class II HLA loci were covered by the typing at four-digit resolution. Typing coverage differed by locus: A, B, C, DRB1 and DQB1 were typed in roughly 620-630 donors, DQA1 in 522, DPA1 in 600 to 610, and DPB1 in roughly 470. Four or five DR-DQ haplotypes were treated as single units for association and clustering because of strong linkage in the cohort. Among some 410 genotyped donors of the cohort, an average of approximately 250,000 unique TCR beta nucleotide sequences were sequenced per donor, around 18% of them non-productive.

CDR1 is given as LNHDA and CDR2 as SQIVND, both from the germline V gene (reference sequence). Trimming takes 3 bases off V and 7 bases off J; junction bases not matched to a gene: 6. The CDR3 runs 15 amino acids, cysteine and phenylalanine included. Only the CDR3 DNA is retained, 45 bases long and in frame from the first base. The cohort comprised fewer than 700 healthy bone marrow donors. Cohort members were all nominally healthy when sampled, although unrecorded immune exposures were likely present. The donor was CMV seropositive and was included in the group of 289 seropositive cohort members. Each donor provided a peripheral blood sample, and peripheral blood mononuclear cells were used for TCR beta sequencing. The Qiagen DNeasy Blood Extraction Kit was used to extract genomic DNA from the blood cell samples. Comment on this clone: Its antigen remains undetermined.

What the work shows at the level of the full study, not this receptor alone: Because counts were too low, roughly 17 rarely observed V segments, including chromosome 9 orphons, were left out of the earlier analysis of about 620 of the donors. Roughly uniform sequencing depth across donors was assumed in presence/absence analyses, although this assumption may not hold. According to a later analysis, most CMV-associated TCR beta chains appeared to be HLA-restricted, and the HLA associations seemed to be driven largely by CMV exposure. Some IMGT-functional V segments, including TRBV6-2 and TRBV6-3, could not be distinguished by the 87-base-pair reads and were therefore excluded. It was suggested by the authors that the approach could potentially be generalized to other disease states and immunological phenotypes. When HLA alleles, especially DR and DQ, strongly co-occurred, attributing TCR associations to individual alleles was difficult. In an earlier analysis of fewer than 700 of the donors, most TCR beta V segments appeared in productive rearrangements about 90% or about 30% of the time, broadly matching IMGT annotations. Specific HLA alleles were associated with 15,000 to 20,000 TCR beta sequences at a false discovery rate of 0.05 in a later analysis. Cytomegalovirus status was reported to be diagnosed by the classifier with high specificity and sensitivity in both the original and validation cohorts. Linkage disequilibrium might explain the correlated functional status among segregating V segments, but an unknown experimental factor could not be ruled out. In vitro tests confirmed that three of the cytomegalovirus-associated TCR beta chains recognize cytomegalovirus antigens. While some public TCRs were present in many individuals, most TCR sequences turned up only very rarely across donors. The study gave a list of under 200 TCR beta chains associated with cytomegalovirus. The only immune exposure information available for the cohort was CMV serostatus. A further reported finding was that TCR beta sequences accurately predicted the HLA-A and HLA-B alleles for most subjects in the first cohort. A cluster of highly shared sequence variants was judged likely to be a technical artifact of the sequencing pipeline. HLA typing was unavailable for some donors at each locus, so association tests used only the typed subset. A later genetic analysis associated a missense DCLRE1C variant with V-gene and J-gene trimming of TCR beta chains, and an independent cohort replicated the association. Several of the top co-occurrence clusters appeared to be linked to parvovirus B19, influenza, CMV and Epstein-Barr virus, according to a later analysis. A later analysis found that TCR association rates varied across HLA loci, with DRB1 alleles showing the most associated TCRs and HLA-C alleles the fewest. A later analysis found that HLA-associated TCR beta chains were more clonally expanded and had lower generation probabilities than equally common non-associated chains. The cohort was sequenced for TCR beta chains only, and without alpha or paired-chain data the features that could be detected were limited. Compared with the roughly 670-donor mean, donors in an Asian-associated ancestry cluster had fewer N-insertions in productive TCRs, according to a later genetic analysis.

Receptor libraries were prepared by the immunoSEQ multiplex PCR assay. A mixture of 60 forward primers for TCR Vbeta segments and 13 reverse primers for TCR Jbeta segments was used in the multiplex PCR. The CDR3 region of rearranged TCR beta genes was amplified from genomic DNA by a multiplex PCR assay. Amplified TCR beta libraries were sequenced as 87-base-pair reads on the Illumina HiSeq System. For the original study's pipeline: A later analysis counted about 80 million unique TCR beta chains across the 666 repertoires, and approximately 11 million of these chains were shared by at least two donors. To remove PCR and sequencing errors, raw reads were error-corrected and collapsed into unique sequences using a nearest-neighbor algorithm that merged closely related sequences. To assign V, D and J gene segments, CDR3 sequences were aligned to IMGT reference sequences. For a sequence to be retained, at least a six-nucleotide match to both a V gene segment and a J gene segment was required. A rearrangement was called productive if the CDR3 had no stop codons and remained in frame with V and J, and every other rearrangement was called non-productive. Following IMGT convention, CDR3 was defined as the stretch from the second conserved V-encoded cysteine up to the conserved J-encoded phenylalanine. In an earlier analysis of 550 to 650 of the donors, sequences lacking an unambiguous match to a single V gene segment were excluded. An earlier analysis of some 500 of the donors classified V segments as functional when productive rearrangements were above 56.7% and as segregating when the standard deviation between donors was above 5%. A statistical classification framework was developed to diagnose cytomegalovirus status using the catalog of TCR beta chain sequences. In a later analysis, TCR nucleotide sequences were compared against IMGT/GENE-DB human TR gene sequences so that V and J genes could be assigned. A later analysis assigned CDR3 sequences and most-parsimonious VDJ recombination scenarios with the TCRdist pipeline. A later analysis defined each TCR beta chain by its CDR3 amino acid sequence plus V-gene family, and excluded reads lacking a unique V-gene family. As a way to deal with suspected cross-contamination and a sequencing artifact, a later analysis dropped 592 nucleotide sequences that were highly shared and had low generation probability. In a later analysis, a clonal expansion index for each public chain was calculated from normalized within-repertoire ranks of inferred template counts. A later analysis computed generation probabilities with a VDJ recombination model fitted to out-of-frame rearrangements, and checked the results against IGoR. Hypergeometric tests were used in a later analysis to score TCR-TCR, TCR-HLA and TCR-CMV co-occurrence, with a repertoire-size bias correction applied to the TCR pairs. To estimate false discovery rates, a later analysis permuted the HLA or CMV assignments 20 times. In a later analysis, co-occurring TCRs were grouped with DBSCAN, and TCRdist sequence similarity was added when clustering was performed within HLA-allele-positive subsets. For co-occurrence clustering, repertoires with fewer than 30,000 or more than 120,000 public chains were excluded, along with a handful of repertoires with anomalous nucleotide sharing. The clones in this table, taken by TCRdb from immuneACCESS, are in-frame only. Not every clone is retained; where verified, under half of the shortfall comes from an unresolved V gene, and the cause of the rest is unknown. For V, J and clone size, that table is used; D and trimming come from the DNA. The record for this sample contains some 110,000 clones. The ten largest account for approximately 6.8% of the sample.

What was sequenced was PBMCs. This TCR came from a man in his forties or fifties in good health and CMV-seropositive. Here the chain combines TRBV19 and TRBJ2-3; TRBD1 agrees with 11 junctional bases. The CDR3 region has the sequence CASSITGTGGNTQYF. At the DNA level, the sequence is TGTGCCAGTAGTATTACCGGGACAGGGGGGAATACGCAGTATTTT.